This note documents a single TCR beta chain sequence. Its antigen is not identified. This sample is part of a study of OX40 agonist ivuxolimab in advanced cancers. About the research overall: Patients with hepatocellular carcinoma, melanoma, renal cell or head and neck cancer made up the dose-escalation patients. Partial responses were recorded for three patients, including one with hepatocellular carcinoma and two with cutaneous melanoma.

Clones were sequenced by immunoSEQ multiplex PCR, and TCRdb holds only the in-frame ones, with some missing. Of tens of thousands of clones listed, around 90% were seen once; the top ten hold roughly 13%. Study-level results: With doses of 0.1 to 3.0 mg/kg, CD4+ and CD8+ blood T cells had undergone clonal expansion by week 6.

This CDR3 has 14 amino acids. CDR1 is SGHNT, CDR2 YENEEA, per germline. Trimming left V 5 bases short and J 3 bases short, with 11 bases between. The TCR sequence derives from an adult with an advanced solid tumor such as melanoma, head and neck, liver or kidney cancer. This chain uses TRBV11-3 with TRBJ2-1; D is perhaps TRBD1 or TRBD2 (5 bases each). Specimen: CD4+ or CD8+ T cells sorted from blood, collected in a trial of the OX40 agonist ivuxolimab. DNA for the CDR3: TGTGCCAGCAGCCACCGGGACCGCTACAATGAGCAGTTCTTC. It translates to CASSHRDRYNEQFF.